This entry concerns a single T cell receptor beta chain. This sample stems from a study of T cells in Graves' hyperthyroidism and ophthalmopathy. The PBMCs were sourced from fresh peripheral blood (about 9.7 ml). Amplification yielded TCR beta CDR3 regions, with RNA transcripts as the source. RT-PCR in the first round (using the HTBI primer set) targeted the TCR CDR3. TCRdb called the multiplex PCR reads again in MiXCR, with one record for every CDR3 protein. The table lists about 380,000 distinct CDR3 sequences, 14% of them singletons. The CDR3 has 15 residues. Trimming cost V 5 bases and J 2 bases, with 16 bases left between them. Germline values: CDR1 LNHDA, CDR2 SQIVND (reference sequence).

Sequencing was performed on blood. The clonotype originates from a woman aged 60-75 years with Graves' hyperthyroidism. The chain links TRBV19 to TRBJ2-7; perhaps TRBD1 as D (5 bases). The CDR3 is CASSFSAGPAYEQYF. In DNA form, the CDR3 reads TGTGCCAGTAGTTTCTCGGCAGGGCCTGCCTACGAGCAGTACTTC.